Below are 3 T cell receptor beta chains sequenced from a single sample in a study of pediatric ulcerative colitis. Data came from immunoSEQ multiplex PCR; TCRdb stores just in-frame clones and leaves some out. The sample lists 15,000 to 20,000 clones; 80% were seen once. During colonoscopy, one to two rectal pinch biopsies were collected. The sample taken for sequencing was gut tissue. These receptors all stem from a boy younger than 18 who was a control in a study of pediatric ulcerative colitis.

The V and J genes are TRBV19 and TRBJ2-7, with 8 positions matching TRBD1. V lost 4 bases to trimming and J lost 3 bases; unmatched junction nucleotides: 5. Germline V CDR1 and CDR2: LNHDA, SQIVND (reference sequence). There are 14 residues in the CDR3. The CDR3 loop reads CASSTGDRRYEQYF. The CDR3 DNA reads TGTGCCAGTAGTACCGGGGACAGGCGCTACGAGCAGTACTTC.

The chain uses TRBV6-5 and TRBJ2-2, with D possibly TRBD1 on 6 matching bases. Per the germline V gene, CDR1 is MNHEY and CDR2 is SVGAGI. Deletions cut 6 bases from V and 1 base from J, with 9 bases between. The CDR3 spans 14 residues. The CDR3 nucleotides read TGTGCCAGCAGGAGGACAGTGAACACCGGGGAGCTGTTTTTT. Protein: CASRRTVNTGELFF.

The chain recombines TRBV18 with TRBJ2-1, with D maybe TRBD2 (6 bases). The germline gives CDR1 KGHSH, CDR2 LQKENI. The CDR3 is 19 residues long. Deletions cut 2 bases from V and 4 bases from J, with 24 bases between. The CDR3 sequence is CASSPRVNPRTTYYNEQFF. The CDR3, as DNA: TGTGCCAGCTCACCAAGAGTAAATCCGCGGACTACCTATTACAATGAGCAGTTCTTC.